This T cell receptor (beta chain) appears in the sequencing data of a study of cytomegalovirus exposure and HLA in healthy donors. Germline lookup yields CDR1 SGHRS and CDR2 YFSETQ. CDR3 length equals 15 residues. J lost 6 bases, V lost 4 bases, and 8 bases had no gene match. Only in-frame clones appear in the TCRdb table, and some are missing; sequencing was by immunoSEQ multiplex PCR. Of 150,000 or so clones listed, 75% to 90% are singletons. Sequenced material: PBMCs. The V and J genes are TRBV5-1 and TRBJ2-1, with 9 bases identical to TRBD2. The receptor comes from a woman aged 18-29 years in good health and CMV-seronegative. The CDR3 is CASSAGTSQLNEQFF. The DNA for the CDR3 is TGCGCCAGCAGCGCCGGGACTAGCCAACTCAATGAGCAGTTCTTC.